These 8 T cell receptor beta chains came from one sample sequenced in a study of cytomegalovirus exposure and HLA in healthy donors. The method was immunoSEQ multiplex PCR; TCRdb's version includes in-frame clones alone and lacks a portion of them. The table lists over 85,000 clones, roughly 83% of them singletons. Sequenced input: PBMCs. The source is a woman between 18 and 30 years old in good health and CMV-seropositive.

J is TRBJ2-6 and V is TRBV4-2; TRBD1 matches at 8 bases. The CDR3 runs to 17 residues. Losses at the gene ends were 3 bases for V and 2 bases for J; bases not matched to a gene: 6. From germline, CDR1 is LGHNA and CDR2 YNFKEQ. For the CDR3, the DNA is TGTGCCAGCAGCCACCGGGACAGGCCTACTGGGGCCAACGTCCTGACTTTC. Translated: CASSHRDRPTGANVLTF.

This clone was seen many times. V usage is TRBV7-3 and J usage is TRBJ2-5; possible D gene TRBD1, 6 bases. This CDR3 contains 16 residues. Germline V gene lookup returns CDR1 SGHTA and CDR2 FQGTGA. Deletions cut 5 bases from V and 1 base from J, with 17 bases between. This CDR3 reads CASSVQGRIGQETQYF. For the CDR3, the DNA is TGTGCCAGCAGCGTACAGGGTAGGATTGGCCAAGAGACCCAGTACTTC.

This clone came up once. The V call is TRBV14, the J call TRBJ1-2; the match to TRBD1 covers 9 bases. J lost 8 bases, V lost 4 bases, and 11 bases had no gene match. Germline-derived CDR1 and CDR2 are SGHDN and FVKESK. CDR3 length equals 15 residues. The chain's CDR3 is CASSLSGTGLRGYTF. The CDR3 DNA sequence: TGTGCCAGCAGCCTTTCCGGGACAGGGCTTAGGGGCTACACCTTC.

The chain couples TRBV19 to TRBJ1-1; no clear D. Trimming stripped 5 bases from V and 6 bases from J, with 7 bases between. Germline CDR1 and CDR2: LNHDA and SQIVND (reference sequence). CDR3 length: 11 residues. The CDR3 DNA is TGTGCCAGTAGTCATACAGCTGAAGCTTTCTTT. This encodes CASSHTAEAFF.

V gene TRBV28 combines with J gene TRBJ2-2; a weak D match, TRBD1 (6 bases). This CDR3 is 15 amino acids long. V was trimmed by 2 bases and J by 1 base, leaving 8 bases between them. From germline, CDR1 is MDHEN and CDR2 SYDVKM. CDR3 sequence (DNA): TGTGCCAGCAGTTTAGGGACACAGAACACCGGGGAGCTGTTTTTT. Translating gives CASSLGTQNTGELFF.

The chain has TRBV9 and TRBJ1-1, with D possibly matching TRBD1 (6 bases). Germline CDR1 SGDLS, CDR2 YYNGEE. V lost 0 bases, J lost 4 bases, and 13 bases lay in between. There are 15 residues in the CDR3. CDR3 sequence (DNA): TGTGCCAGCAGCGTAGAAGGGGGGGGGATCACTGAAGCTTTCTTT. Encoded protein: CASSVEGGGITEAFF. The whole variable domain, filled in from reference TRBV9 and TRBJ1-1, reads DSGVTQTPKHLITATGQRVTLRCSPRSGDLSVYWYQQSLDQGLQFLIQYYNGEERAKGNILERFSAQQFPDLHSELNLSSLELGDSALYFCASSVEGGGITEAFFGQGTRLTVV.

The rearrangement uses TRBV6-1 and TRBJ2-7; 9 nucleotides agree with TRBD2. The CDR3 is 14 residues long. The junction had 8 bases not matched to a gene; V was cut back by 10 bases and J by 1 base. Germline CDR1 is MNHNS and CDR2 is SASEGT. Here the CDR3 DNA reads TGTGCCACCCTGGGCGCGGGGGGGTCCTACGAGCAGTACTTC. It codes for CATLGAGGSYEQYF.

This chain links TRBV5-1 with TRBJ2-3, with D unresolved. V dropped 3 bases and J dropped 2 bases, with 10 bases sitting between them. The CDR3 totals 14 residues. Germline CDR1 and CDR2: SGHRS and YFSETQ. The CDR3 spells CASSWNSYTDTQYF. CDR3 coding DNA: TGCGCCAGCAGCTGGAACAGCTACACAGATACGCAGTATTTT.